This T cell receptor beta chain was documented in a study of blood T cell repertoires in COVID-19. Study context: Samples of COVID-19 (acute and convalescent) were obtained from the United States, Italy and Spain. The cDNA or gDNA used as material had been derived from T cells, B-cell-depleted T cells, or PBMCs.

Unmatched junction bases numbered 14, after V lost 3 bases and J lost 7 bases. This CDR3 has 18 residues. From germline, CDR1 is MGHRA and CDR2 YSYEKL. In the source study's methods: Researchers report that nucleated cell counts were estimated from reference gene primer amplification. TCRdb's copy holds only in-frame clones and misses some; the assay was immunoSEQ multiplex PCR. Clone size and V and J calls were adopted from that table, with D and trimming inferred from the DNA. This sample has a few hundred thousand clones, with about 90% found just once. This receptor was identified in a man younger than 35 with active or convalescent COVID-19. The rearrangement uses TRBV4-1 and TRBJ1-6; TRBD1 matches 8 bases. The sequencing sample was made of peripheral blood. The CDR3 nucleotides read TGCGCCAGCAGCCATCTGCTCCGGACAGGGACGCAAAATTCACCCCTCCACTTT. It specifies CASSHLLRTGTQNSPLHF.